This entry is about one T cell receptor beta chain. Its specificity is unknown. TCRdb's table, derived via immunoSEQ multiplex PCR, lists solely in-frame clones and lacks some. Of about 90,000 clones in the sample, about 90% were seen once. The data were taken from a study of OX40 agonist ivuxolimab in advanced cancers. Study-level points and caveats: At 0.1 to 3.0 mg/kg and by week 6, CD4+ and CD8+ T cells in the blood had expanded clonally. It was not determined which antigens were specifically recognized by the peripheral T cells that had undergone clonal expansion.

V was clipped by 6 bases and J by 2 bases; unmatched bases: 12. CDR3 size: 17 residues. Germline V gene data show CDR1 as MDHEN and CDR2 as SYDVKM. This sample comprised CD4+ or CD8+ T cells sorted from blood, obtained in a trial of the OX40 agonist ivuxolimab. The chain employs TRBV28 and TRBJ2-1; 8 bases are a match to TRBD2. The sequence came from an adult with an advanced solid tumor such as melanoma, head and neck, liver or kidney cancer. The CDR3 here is CASRAPGGRTAYNEQFF. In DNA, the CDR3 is TGTGCCAGCAGGGCGCCGGGCGGGAGGACGGCCTACAATGAGCAGTTCTTC.